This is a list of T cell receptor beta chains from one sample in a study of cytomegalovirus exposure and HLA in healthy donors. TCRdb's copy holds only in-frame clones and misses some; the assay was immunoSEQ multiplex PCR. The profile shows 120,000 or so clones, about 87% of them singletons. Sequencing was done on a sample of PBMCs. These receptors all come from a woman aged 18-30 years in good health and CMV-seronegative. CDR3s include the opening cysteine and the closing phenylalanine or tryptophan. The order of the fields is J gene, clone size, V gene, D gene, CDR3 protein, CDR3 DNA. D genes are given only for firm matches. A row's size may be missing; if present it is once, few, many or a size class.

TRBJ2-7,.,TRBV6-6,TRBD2,CASRPGTSDYEQYF,TGTGCCAGCCGCCCAGGGACTAGCGACTACGAGCAGTACTTC
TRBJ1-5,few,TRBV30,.,CAWSVQWAGGSQPQHF,TGTGCCTGGAGTGTGCAATGGGCGGGGGGCAGTCAGCCCCAGCATTTT
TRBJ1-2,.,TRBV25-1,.,CASSERDRGGYTF,TGTGCCAGCAGTGAGAGGGATCGAGGTGGCTACACCTTC
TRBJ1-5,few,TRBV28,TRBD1,CASRSGQGVLSNQPQHF,TGTGCCAGCAGAAGTGGACAGGGGGTGCTTAGCAATCAGCCCCAGCATTTT
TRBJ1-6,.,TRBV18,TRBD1,CASSRGQGNSPLHF,TGTGCCAGCTCACGCGGACAGGGGAATTCACCCCTCCACTTT
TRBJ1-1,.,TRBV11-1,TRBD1,CASSLAGTGSNSAFF,TGTGCCAGCAGCTTAGCTGGGACAGGGAGCAATTCGGCTTTCTTT
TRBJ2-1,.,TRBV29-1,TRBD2,CSVEGAGGSVNEQFF,TGCAGCGTTGAAGGGGCTGGCGGGAGTGTCAATGAGCAGTTCTTC
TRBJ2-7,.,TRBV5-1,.,CASSFQGVEQYF,TGCGCCAGCAGCTTCCAGGGTGTCGAGCAGTACTTC
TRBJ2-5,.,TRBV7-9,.,CASTPGGVETQYF,TGTGCCAGCACCCCCGGAGGTGTAGAGACCCAGTACTTC
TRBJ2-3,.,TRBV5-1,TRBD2,CASSPAKRGADTQYF,TGCGCCAGCAGCCCGGCCAAGCGGGGGGCAGATACGCAGTATTTT
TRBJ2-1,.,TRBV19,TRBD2,CAAAGSGDEQFF,TGTGCAGCAGCGGGATCTGGGGATGAGCAGTTCTTC
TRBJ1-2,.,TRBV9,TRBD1,CASSPRTGTFPYTF,TGTGCCAGCAGCCCCCGGACAGGTACCTTTCCCTACACCTTC
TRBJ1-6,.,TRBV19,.,CASRGIGGGNSPLHF,TGTGCCAGTAGGGGAATCGGGGGTGGTAATTCACCCCTCCACTTT
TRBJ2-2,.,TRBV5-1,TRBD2,CASSGLAGGNTGELFF,TGCGCCAGCAGCGGACTAGCGGGGGGAAATACCGGGGAGCTGTTTTTT
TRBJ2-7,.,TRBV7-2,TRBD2,CASSFGEGQYF,TGTGCCAGCAGCTTCGGGGAGGGGCAGTACTTC
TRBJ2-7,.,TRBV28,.,CASRPIRRTSYEQYF,TGTGCCAGCAGACCAATCAGGAGGACCTCCTACGAGCAGTACTTC
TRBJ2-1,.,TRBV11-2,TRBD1,CASTHPDREDNEQFF,TGTGCCAGCACCCATCCGGACAGGGAAGACAATGAGCAGTTCTTC
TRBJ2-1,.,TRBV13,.,CASSLEGDINEQFF,TGTGCCAGCAGCTTAGAGGGGGACATCAATGAGCAGTTCTTC
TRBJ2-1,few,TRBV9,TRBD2,CASSVASGSDNEQFF,TGTGCCAGCAGCGTAGCTAGCGGGAGTGACAATGAGCAGTTCTTC
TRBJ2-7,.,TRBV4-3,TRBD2,CASSQGTSESYEQYF,TGCGCCAGCAGCCAGGGGACTAGCGAGAGCTACGAGCAGTACTTC
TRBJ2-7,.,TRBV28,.,CASSPMNDQGLLYEQYF,TGTGCCAGCAGTCCGATGAATGACCAAGGACTGTTATACGAGCAGTACTTC
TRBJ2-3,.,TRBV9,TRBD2,CASSVAGGRTDTQYF,TGTGCCAGCAGCGTGGCGGGGGGCCGCACAGATACGCAGTATTTT